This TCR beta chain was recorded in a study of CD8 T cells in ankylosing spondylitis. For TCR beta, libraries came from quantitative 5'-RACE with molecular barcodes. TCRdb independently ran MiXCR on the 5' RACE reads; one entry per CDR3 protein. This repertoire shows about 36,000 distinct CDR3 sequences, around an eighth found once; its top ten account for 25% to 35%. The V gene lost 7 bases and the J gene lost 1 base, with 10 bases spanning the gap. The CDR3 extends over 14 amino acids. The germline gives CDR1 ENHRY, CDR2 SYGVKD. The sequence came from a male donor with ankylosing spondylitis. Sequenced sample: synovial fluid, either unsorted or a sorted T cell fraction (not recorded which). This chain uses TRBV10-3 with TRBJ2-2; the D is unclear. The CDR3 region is CAIKQLRNTGELFF. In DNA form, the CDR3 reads TGTGCCATCAAACAGCTAAGGAACACCGGGGAGCTGTTTTTT.